This T cell receptor (beta chain) appears in the sequencing data of a study of T cells in Graves' hyperthyroidism and ophthalmopathy. Study-wide results and limits: For ophthalmopathy, model prediction preceded onset by a median 6.5 months.

RNA transcripts were the template for amplifying TCR beta CDR3 regions. Researchers ran a first-round RT-PCR on the TCR CDR3 using the HTBI primer set. Each CDR3 protein gets one entry after TCRdb re-called the multiplex PCR reads with MiXCR. The table records over 150,000 distinct CDR3 sequences, over 15% of them present only once. In the case of this clonotype: Its antigen is unknown.

Patients aged 18 to 65 with hyperthyroidism were newly diagnosed, with duration under 2 months. CDR1 is ENHRY, CDR2 SYGVKD, per germline. V lost 6 bases to trimming and J lost 10 bases; unmatched junction nucleotides: 4. This CDR3 has 12 amino acids. The sequence was collected from a woman between 50 and 59 years old with Graves' hyperthyroidism. The chain carries TRBV10-3 and TRBJ1-2, with 11 bases identical to TRBD1. The sequencing sample was made of blood. In DNA, the CDR3 is TGTGCCATCAGACCGGGACAGGGGGACTACACCTTC. This gives the protein CAIRPGQGDYTF.